This T cell receptor (beta chain) was sequenced in a study of identifying expanded T cells in peripheral blood. Germline-derived CDR1 and CDR2 are SGDLS and YYNGEE. The CDR3 length is 16 residues. Trimming pared 0 bases from V and 4 bases from J, leaving 13 bases between. Sequencing was performed with immunoSEQ multiplex PCR; in TCRdb, only in-frame clones are kept and a portion is missing. Of about 90,000 clones listed, around 88% were seen once; the top ten hold over 5%. This receptor was obtained from a person between 18 and 75 years old in good health. This chain connects TRBV9 to TRBJ2-2, with D maybe TRBD1 (5 bases). The specimen sequenced was blood. The CDR3 DNA follows: TGTGCCAGCAGCGTAGAGGGCAGGGCGAGCACCGGGGAGCTGTTTTTT. As protein: CASSVEGRASTGELFF.